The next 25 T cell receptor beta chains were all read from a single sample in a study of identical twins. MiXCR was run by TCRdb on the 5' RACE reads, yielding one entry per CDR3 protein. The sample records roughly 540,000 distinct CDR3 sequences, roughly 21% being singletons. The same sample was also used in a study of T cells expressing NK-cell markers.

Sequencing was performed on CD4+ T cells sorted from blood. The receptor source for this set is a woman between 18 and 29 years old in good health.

The CDR3 coding sequence is TGTGCCAGCAGTTTAGCTTCGCTCAACTATGGCTACACCTTC. Protein: CASSLASLNYGYTF. V usage is TRBV12-3 or TRBV12-4 and J usage is TRBJ1-2; D call uncertain. This CDR3 has 14 amino acids. The V gene lost 0 bases and the J gene lost 2 bases, with 7 bases spanning the gap.

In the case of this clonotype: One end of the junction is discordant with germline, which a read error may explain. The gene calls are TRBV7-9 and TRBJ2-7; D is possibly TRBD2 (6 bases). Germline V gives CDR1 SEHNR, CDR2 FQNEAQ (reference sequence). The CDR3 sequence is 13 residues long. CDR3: CVSSLGRTYEQYF. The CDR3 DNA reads TGTGTCAGCAGCTTGGGGAGGACCTACGAGCAGTACTTC.

CDR3: CSAREDRGDSPLHF. The CDR3 bases are TGCAGTGCTAGAGAGGACAGGGGCGATTCACCCCTCCACTTT. The chain joins TRBV20-1 to TRBJ1-6, with 9 nucleotides matching TRBD1. This CDR3 region has 14 residues. Germline V gene lookup returns CDR1 DFQATT and CDR2 SNEGSKA (reference sequence). The V and J ends lost 0 bases and 8 bases, in that order; junction bases with no gene match: 2.

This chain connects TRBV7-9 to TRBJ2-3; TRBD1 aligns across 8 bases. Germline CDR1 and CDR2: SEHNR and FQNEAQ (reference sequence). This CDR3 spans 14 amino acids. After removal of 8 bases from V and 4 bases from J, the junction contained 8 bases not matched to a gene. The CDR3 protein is CASAQGAFADTQYF. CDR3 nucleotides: TGTGCCAGCGCGCAGGGGGCCTTCGCAGATACGCAGTATTTT.

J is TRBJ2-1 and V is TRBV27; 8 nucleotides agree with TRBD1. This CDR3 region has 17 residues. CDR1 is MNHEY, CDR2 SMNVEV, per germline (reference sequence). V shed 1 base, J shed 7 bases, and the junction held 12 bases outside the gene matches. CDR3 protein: CASSLFTRGQGSNEQFF. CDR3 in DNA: TGTGCCAGCAGTTTATTCACCCGAGGACAGGGTTCGAATGAGCAGTTCTTC.

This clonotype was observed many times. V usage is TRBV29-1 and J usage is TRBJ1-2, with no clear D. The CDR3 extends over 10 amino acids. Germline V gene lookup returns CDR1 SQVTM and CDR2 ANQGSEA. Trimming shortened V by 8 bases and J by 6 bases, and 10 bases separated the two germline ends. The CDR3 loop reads CSTGTDGYTF. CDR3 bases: TGCAGCACGGGAACGGATGGCTACACCTTC.

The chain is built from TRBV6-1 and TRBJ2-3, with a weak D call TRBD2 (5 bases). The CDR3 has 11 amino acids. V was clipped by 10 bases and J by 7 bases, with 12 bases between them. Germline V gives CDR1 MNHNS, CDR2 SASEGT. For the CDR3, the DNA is TGTGCCATCGGGATCCTTTATACGCAGTATTTT. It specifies CAIGILYTQYF.

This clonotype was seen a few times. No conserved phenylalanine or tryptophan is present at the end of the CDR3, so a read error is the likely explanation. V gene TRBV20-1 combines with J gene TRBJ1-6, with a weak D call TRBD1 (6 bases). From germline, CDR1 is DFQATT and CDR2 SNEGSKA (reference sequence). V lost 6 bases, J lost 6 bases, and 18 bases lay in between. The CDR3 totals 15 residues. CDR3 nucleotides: TGCAGTGCCTTTTCCGACAGGTCGGGTAATTCACCCCTCCACCTT. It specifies CSAFSDRSGNSPLHL.

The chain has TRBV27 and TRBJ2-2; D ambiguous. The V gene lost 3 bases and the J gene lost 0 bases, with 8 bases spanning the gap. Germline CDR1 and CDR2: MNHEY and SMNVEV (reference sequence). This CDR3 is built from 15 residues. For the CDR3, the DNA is TGTGCCAGCAGTTTCGGCACCTCGAACACCGGGGAGCTGTTTTTT. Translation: CASSFGTSNTGELFF.

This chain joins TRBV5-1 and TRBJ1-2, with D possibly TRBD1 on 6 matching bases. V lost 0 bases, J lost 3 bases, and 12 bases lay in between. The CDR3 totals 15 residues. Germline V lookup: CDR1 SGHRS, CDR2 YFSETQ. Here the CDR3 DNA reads TGCGCCAGCAGCTTGGTGGCAGGGGAGGACTATGGCTACACCTTC. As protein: CASSLVAGEDYGYTF.

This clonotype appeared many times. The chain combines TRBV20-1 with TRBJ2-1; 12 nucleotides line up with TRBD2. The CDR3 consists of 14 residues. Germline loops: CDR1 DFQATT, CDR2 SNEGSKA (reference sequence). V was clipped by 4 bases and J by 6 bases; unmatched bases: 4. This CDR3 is CSATGLAGINEQFF. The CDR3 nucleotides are TGCAGTGCTACGGGACTAGCGGGTATCAATGAGCAGTTCTTC.

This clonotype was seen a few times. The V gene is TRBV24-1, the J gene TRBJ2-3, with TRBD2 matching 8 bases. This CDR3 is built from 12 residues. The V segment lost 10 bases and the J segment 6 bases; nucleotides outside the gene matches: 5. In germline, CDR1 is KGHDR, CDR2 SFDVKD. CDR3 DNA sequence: TGTGCCACGGCGGGAGGCGACGATACGCAGTATTTT. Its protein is CATAGGDDTQYF.

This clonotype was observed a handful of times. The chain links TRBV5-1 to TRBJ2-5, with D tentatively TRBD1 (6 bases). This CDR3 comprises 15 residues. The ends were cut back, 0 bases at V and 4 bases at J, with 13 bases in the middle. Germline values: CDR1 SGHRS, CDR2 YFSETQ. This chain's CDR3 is CASSLGTGLRETQYF. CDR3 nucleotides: TGCGCCAGCAGCTTGGGTACAGGGCTACGAGAGACCCAGTACTTC.

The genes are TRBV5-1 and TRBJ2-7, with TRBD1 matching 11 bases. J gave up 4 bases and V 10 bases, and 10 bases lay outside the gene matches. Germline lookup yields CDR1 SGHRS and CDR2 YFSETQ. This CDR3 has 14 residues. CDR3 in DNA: TGCGCCTCCCTATCCGGGACAGGGGGATACGAGCAGTACTTC. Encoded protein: CASLSGTGGYEQYF.

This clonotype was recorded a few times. DNA for the CDR3: TGTGCCACCAGCAGTCAAGGGGGCGCAAGAACTGAAGCTTTCTTT. It is translated as CATSSQGGARTEAFF. The genes are TRBV15 and TRBJ1-1; the match to TRBD1 covers 7 bases. In germline, CDR1 is LNHNV, CDR2 YYDKDF (reference sequence). This CDR3 spans 15 amino acids. V lost 3 bases to trimming and J lost 5 bases; unmatched junction nucleotides: 9.

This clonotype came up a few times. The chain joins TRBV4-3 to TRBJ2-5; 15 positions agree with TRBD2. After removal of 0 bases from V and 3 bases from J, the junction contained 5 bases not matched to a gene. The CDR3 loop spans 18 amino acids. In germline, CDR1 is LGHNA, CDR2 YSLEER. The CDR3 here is CASSQDVGLAGGEETQYF. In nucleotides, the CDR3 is TGCGCCAGCAGCCAAGACGTGGGACTAGCGGGAGGAGAAGAGACCCAGTACTTC.

In DNA, the CDR3 is TGCAGTGCACCCAGGATGGGACAGGGTGCCACCTTC. Translated: CSAPRMGQGATF. This rearrangement joins TRBV20-1 to TRBJ1-2; 9 nucleotides match TRBD1. Trimming took 6 bases from V and 13 from J; bases not matched to a gene: 12. This CDR3 contains 12 residues. Germline CDR1 is DFQATT and CDR2 is SNEGSKA (reference sequence).

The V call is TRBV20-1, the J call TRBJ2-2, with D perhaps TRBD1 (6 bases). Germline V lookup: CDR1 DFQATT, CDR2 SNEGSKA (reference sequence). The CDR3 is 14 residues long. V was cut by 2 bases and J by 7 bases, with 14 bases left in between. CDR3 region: CSARPTGRGGELFF. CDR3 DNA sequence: TGCAGTGCTAGACCTACAGGGAGAGGCGGGGAGCTGTTTTTT.

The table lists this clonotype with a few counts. The CDR3 here is CSTGLAGAVSYEQYF. The CDR3 region has the DNA TGCAGTACGGGACTAGCGGGGGCTGTCTCCTACGAGCAGTACTTC. The chain recombines TRBV20-1 with TRBJ2-7, with 14 bases that match TRBD2. Germline values: CDR1 DFQATT, CDR2 SNEGSKA (reference sequence). The CDR3 has 15 amino acids. V gave up 8 bases and J gave up 0 bases; unmatched junction bases: 6.

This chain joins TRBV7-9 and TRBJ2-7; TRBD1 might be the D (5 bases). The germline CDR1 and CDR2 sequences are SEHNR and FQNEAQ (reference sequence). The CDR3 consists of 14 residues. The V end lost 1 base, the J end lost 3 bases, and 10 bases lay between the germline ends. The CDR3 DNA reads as TGTGCCAGCAGCTTAGTTCCAGGGAACTACGAGCAGTACTTC. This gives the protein CASSLVPGNYEQYF.

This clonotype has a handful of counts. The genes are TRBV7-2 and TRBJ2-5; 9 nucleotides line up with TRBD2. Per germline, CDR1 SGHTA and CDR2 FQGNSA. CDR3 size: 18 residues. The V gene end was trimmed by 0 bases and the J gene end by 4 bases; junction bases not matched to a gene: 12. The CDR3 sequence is CASSLALTSGWGSETQYF. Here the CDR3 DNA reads TGTGCCAGCAGCTTAGCCTTAACTAGCGGGTGGGGGTCAGAGACCCAGTACTTC.

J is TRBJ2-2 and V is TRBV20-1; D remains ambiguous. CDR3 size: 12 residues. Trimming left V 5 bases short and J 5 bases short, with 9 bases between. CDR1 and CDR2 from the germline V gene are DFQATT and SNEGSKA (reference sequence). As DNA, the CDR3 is TGCAGTGCTCCTAGAACTACCGGGGAGCTGTTTTTT. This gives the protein CSAPRTTGELFF.

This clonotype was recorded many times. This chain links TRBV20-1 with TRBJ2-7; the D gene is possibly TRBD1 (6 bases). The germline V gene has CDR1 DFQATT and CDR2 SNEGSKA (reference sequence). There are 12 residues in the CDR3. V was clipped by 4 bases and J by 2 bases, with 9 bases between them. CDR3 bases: TGCAGTGCTACTCGGGACACCTACGAGCAGTACTTC. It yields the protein CSATRDTYEQYF.

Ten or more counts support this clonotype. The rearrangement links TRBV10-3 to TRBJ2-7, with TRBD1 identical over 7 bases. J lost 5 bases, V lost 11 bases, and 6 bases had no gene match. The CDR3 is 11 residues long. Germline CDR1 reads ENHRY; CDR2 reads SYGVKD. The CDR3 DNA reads TGTGCCTCCGGGACAGCCCACGAGCAGTACTTC. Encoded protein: CASGTAHEQYF.

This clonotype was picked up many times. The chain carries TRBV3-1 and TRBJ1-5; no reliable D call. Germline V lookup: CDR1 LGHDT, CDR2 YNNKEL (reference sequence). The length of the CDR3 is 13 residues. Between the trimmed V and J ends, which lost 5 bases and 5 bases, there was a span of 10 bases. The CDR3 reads CASSFPGDQPQHF. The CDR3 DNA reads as TGTGCCAGCAGCTTCCCTGGGGATCAGCCCCAGCATTTT. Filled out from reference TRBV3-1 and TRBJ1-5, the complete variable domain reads DTAVSQTPKYLVTQMGNDKSIKCEQNLGHDTMYWYKQDSKKFLKIMFSYNNKELIINETVPNRFSPKSPDKAHLNLHINSLELGDSAVYFCASSFPGDQPQHFGDGTRLSIL.